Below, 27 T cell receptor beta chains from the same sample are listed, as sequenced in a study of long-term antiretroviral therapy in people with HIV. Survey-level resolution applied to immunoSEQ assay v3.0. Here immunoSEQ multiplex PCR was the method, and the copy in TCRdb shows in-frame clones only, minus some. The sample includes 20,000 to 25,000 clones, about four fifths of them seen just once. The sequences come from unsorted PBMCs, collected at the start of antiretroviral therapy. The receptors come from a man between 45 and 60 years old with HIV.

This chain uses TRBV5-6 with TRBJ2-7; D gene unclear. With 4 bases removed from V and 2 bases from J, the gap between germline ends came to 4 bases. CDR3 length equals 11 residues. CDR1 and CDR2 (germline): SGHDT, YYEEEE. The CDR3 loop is CASSHAYEQYF. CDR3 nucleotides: TGTGCCAGCAGCCACGCCTACGAGCAGTACTTC.

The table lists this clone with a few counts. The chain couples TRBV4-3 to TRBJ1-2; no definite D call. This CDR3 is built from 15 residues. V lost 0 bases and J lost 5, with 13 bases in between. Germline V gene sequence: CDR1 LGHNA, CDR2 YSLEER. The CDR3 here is CASSQEGTDQYGYTF. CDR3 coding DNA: TGCGCCAGCAGCCAAGAAGGTACAGACCAGTATGGCTACACCTTC.

The DNA of the CDR3 is TGTGCCAGCAGCCTGGGACAGGGCTATGGCTACACCTTC. Translation gives CASSLGQGYGYTF. V and J are TRBV7-3 and TRBJ1-2; TRBD1 agrees at 9 bases. The CDR3 sequence is 13 residues long. Trimming at V came to 5 bases and at J to 4 bases, leaving 2 bases not matched to a gene. Germline CDR1 is SGHTA and CDR2 is FQGTGA.

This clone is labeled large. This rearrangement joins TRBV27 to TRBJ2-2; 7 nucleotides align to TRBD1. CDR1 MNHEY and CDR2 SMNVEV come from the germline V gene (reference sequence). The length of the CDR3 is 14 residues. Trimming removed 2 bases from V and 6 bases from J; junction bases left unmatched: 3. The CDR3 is CASSLGQGAGELFF. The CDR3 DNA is TGTGCCAGCAGTTTAGGGCAGGGGGCCGGGGAGCTGTTTTTT.

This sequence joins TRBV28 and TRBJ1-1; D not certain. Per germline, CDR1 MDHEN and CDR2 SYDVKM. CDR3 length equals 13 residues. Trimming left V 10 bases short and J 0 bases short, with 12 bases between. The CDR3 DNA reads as TGTGCCACTCAGCGGGTGATGAACACTGAAGCTTTCTTT. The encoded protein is CATQRVMNTEAFF.

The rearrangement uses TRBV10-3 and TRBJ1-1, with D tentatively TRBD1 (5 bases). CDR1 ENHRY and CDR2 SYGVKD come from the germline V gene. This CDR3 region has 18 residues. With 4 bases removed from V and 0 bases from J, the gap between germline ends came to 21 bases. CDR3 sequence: CAISAQGREGTMNTEAFF. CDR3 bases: TGTGCCATCAGTGCCCAGGGCAGGGAGGGGACGATGAACACTGAAGCTTTCTTT.

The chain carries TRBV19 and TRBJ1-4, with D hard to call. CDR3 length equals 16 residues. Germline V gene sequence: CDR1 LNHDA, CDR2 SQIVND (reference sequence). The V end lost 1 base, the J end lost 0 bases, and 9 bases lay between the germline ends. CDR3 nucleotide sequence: TGTGCCAGTAGTATAGGGGCACGACCAACTAATGAAAAACTGTTTTTT. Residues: CASSIGARPTNEKLFF.

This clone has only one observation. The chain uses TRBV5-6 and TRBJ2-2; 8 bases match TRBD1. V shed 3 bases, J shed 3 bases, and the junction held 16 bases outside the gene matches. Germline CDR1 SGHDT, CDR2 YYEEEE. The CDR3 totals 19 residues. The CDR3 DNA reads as TGTGCCAGCAGCTCACCGGGACAGGACGTACGGATCGACACCGGGGAGCTGTTTTTT. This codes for CASSSPGQDVRIDTGELFF.

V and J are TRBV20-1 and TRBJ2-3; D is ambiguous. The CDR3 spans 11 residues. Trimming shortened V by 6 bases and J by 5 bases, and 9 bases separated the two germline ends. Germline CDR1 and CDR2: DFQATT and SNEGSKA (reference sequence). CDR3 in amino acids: CSAESEDTQYF. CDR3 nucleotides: TGCAGTGCCGAATCGGAAGATACGCAGTATTTT.

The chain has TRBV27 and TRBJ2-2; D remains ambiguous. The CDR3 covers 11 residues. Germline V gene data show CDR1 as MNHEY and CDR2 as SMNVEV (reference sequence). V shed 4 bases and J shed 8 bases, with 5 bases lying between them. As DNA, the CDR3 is TGTGCCAGCAGTTCCCAAGGGGAGCTGTTTTTT. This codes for CASSSQGELFF.

The CDR3 DNA sequence: TGTGCCAGCAGCGGTAGCGGTTGGGTTTACGAGCAGTACTTC. Its translation is CASSGSGWVYEQYF. J is TRBJ2-7 and V is TRBV7-2, with a tentative D call TRBD2 (6 bases). The CDR3 totals 14 residues. The germline gives CDR1 SGHTA, CDR2 FQGNSA. V was trimmed by 5 bases and J by 4 bases, leaving 15 bases between them.

The CDR3 DNA sequence: TGTGCCAGCAGTGAATTATCAGAGACCCAGTACTTC. Its protein product is CASSELSETQYF. The chain employs TRBV6-1 and TRBJ2-5; D not certain. The CDR3 loop spans 12 amino acids. Germline CDR1 is MNHNS and CDR2 is SASEGT. The germline V and J ends were trimmed by 2 bases and 4 bases, with 5 bases remaining between them.

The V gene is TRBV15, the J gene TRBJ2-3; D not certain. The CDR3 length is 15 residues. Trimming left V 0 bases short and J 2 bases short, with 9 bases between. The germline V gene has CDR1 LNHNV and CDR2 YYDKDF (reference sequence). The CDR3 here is CATSRDVPNTDTQYF. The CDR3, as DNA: TGTGCCACCAGCAGAGATGTCCCTAACACAGATACGCAGTATTTT.

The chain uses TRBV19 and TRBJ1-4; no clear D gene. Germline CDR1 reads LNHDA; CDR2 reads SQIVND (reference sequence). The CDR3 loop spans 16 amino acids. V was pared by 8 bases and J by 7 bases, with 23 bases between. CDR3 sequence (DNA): TGTGCCAGTCAGCCCCTTGGAGGCGGCGAGGGTGAAAAACTGTTTTTT. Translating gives CASQPLGGGEGEKLFF.

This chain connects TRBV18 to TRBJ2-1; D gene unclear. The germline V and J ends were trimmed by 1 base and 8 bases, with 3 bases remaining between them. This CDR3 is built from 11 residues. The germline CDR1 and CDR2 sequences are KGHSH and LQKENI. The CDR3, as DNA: TGTGCCAGCTCACCACAGGATGAGCAGTTCTTC. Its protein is CASSPQDEQFF. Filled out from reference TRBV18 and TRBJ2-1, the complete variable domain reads NAGVMQNPRHLVRRRGQEARLRCSPMKGHSHVYWYRQLPEEGLKFMVYLQKENIIDESGMPKERFSAEFPKEGPSILRIQQVVRGDSAAYFCASSPQDEQFFGPGTRLTVL.

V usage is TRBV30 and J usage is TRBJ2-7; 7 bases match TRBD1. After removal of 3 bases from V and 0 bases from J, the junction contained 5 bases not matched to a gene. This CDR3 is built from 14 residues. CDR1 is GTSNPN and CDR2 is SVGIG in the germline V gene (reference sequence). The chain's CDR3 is CAWRGTDYSYEQYF. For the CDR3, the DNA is TGTGCCTGGAGGGGGACAGACTACTCCTACGAGCAGTACTTC.

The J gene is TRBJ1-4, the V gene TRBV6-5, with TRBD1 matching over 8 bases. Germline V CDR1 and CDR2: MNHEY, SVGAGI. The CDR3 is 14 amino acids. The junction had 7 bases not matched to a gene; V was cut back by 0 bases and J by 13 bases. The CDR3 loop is CASSYSRTGTGLFF. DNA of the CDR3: TGTGCCAGCAGTTACTCGAGGACAGGGACGGGACTGTTTTTT.

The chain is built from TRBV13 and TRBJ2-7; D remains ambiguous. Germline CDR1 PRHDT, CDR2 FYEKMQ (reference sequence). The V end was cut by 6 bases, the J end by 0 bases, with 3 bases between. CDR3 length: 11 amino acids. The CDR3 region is CASSLSYEQYF. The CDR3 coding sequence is TGTGCCAGCAGTCTCTCCTACGAGCAGTACTTC.

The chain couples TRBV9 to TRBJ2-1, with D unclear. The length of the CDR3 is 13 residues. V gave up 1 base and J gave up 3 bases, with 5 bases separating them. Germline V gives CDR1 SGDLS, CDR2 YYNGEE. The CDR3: CASSVTIYNEQFF. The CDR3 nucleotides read TGTGCCAGCAGCGTAACCATCTACAATGAGCAGTTCTTC.

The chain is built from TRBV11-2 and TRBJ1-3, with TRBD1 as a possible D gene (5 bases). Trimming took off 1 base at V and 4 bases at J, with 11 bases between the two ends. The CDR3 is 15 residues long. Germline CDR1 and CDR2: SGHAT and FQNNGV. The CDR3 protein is CASSLGGGGGNTIYF. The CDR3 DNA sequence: TGTGCCAGCAGCTTAGGTGGGGGAGGCGGAAACACCATATATTTT. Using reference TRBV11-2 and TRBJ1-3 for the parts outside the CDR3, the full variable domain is EAGVAQSPRYKIIEKRQSVAFWCNPISGHATLYWYQQILGQGPKLLIQFQNNGVVDDSQLPKDRFSAERLKGVDSTLKIQPAKLEDSAVYLCASSLGGGGGNTIYFGEGSWLTVV.

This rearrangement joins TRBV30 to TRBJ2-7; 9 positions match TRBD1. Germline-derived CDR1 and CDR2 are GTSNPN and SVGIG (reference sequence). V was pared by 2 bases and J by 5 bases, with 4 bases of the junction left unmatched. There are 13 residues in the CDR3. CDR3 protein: CAWSPGQGNEQYF. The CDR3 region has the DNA TGTGCCTGGAGTCCGGGACAGGGTAACGAGCAGTACTTC.

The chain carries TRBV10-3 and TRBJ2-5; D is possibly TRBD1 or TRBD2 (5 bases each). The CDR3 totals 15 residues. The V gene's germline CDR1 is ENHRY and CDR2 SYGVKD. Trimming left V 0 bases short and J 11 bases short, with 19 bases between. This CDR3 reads CAISESWGGTGEQYF. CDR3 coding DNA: TGTGCCATCAGTGAGTCATGGGGTGGGACGGGTGAGCAGTACTTC.

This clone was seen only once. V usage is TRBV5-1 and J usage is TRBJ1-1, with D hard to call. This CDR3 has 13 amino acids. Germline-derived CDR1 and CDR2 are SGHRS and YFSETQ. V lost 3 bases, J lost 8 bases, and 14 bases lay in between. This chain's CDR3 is CASSYGEWTEAFF. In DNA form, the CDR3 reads TGCGCCAGCAGCTATGGCGAATGGACCGAAGCTTTCTTT. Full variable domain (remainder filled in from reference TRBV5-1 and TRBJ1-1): KAGVTQTPRYLIKTRGQQVTLSCSPISGHRSVSWYQQTPGQGLQFLFEYFSETQRNKGNFPGRFSGRQFSNSRSEMNVSTLELGDSALYLCASSYGEWTEAFFGQGTRLTVV.

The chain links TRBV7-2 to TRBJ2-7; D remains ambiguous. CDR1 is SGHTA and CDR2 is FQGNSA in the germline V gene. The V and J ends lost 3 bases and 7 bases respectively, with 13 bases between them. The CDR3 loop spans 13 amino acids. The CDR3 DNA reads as TGTGCCAGCAGCTTGTCTTCCTTAAAAGAGCAGTACTTC. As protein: CASSLSSLKEQYF.

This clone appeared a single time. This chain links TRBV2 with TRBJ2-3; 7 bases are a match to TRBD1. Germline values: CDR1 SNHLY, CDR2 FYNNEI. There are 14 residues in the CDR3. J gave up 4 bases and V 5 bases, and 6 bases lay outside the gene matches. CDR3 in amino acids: CASSTRQGPDTQYF. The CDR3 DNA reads TGTGCCAGCAGTACCAGACAGGGCCCAGATACGCAGTATTTT.

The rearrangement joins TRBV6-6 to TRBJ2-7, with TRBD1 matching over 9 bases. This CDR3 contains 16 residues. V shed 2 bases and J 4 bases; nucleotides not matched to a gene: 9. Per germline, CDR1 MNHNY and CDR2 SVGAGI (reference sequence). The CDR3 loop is CASSYKIVDRGYEQYF. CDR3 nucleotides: TGTGCCAGCAGTTACAAGATCGTCGACAGGGGGTACGAGCAGTACTTC.

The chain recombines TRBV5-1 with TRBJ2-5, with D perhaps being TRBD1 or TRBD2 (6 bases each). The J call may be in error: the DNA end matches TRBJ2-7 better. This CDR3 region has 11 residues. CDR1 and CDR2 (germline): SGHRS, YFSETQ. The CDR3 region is CASRQGGEQYF. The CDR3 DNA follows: TGCGCCAGCAGACAGGGAGGCGAGCAGTACTTC.